Below, 15 T cell receptor beta chains from the same sample are listed, as sequenced in a study of blood T cells in healthy people across ages. Next came a second PCR, run for about 7 to 12 cycles, which used a sample-barcoded 5' primer along with a J-beta primer mix. TCRdb used MiXCR to reprocess the 5' RACE reads, holding one entry per CDR3 protein. The data hold roughly 1.9 million distinct CDR3 sequences, with 35% to 50% observed a single time. Material: blood. These receptor sequences come from a human donor in good health.

This chain joins TRBV24-1 and TRBJ2-1, with unresolved D. Deletions cut 7 bases from V and 0 bases from J, with 6 bases between. Germline loops: CDR1 KGHDR, CDR2 SFDVKD. The CDR3 extends over 13 amino acids. The CDR3 loop reads CATRQSSYNEQFF. The DNA for the CDR3 is TGTGCCACCAGGCAGAGCTCCTACAATGAGCAGTTCTTC.

This chain links TRBV12-3 or TRBV12-4 with TRBJ1-1, with 11 bases that match TRBD1. The V segment lost 5 bases and the J segment 6 bases; nucleotides outside the gene matches: 5. This CDR3 is 14 amino acids long. The CDR3 loop reads CASSVGQGASEAFF. CDR3 in DNA: TGTGCCAGCAGTGTTGGACAGGGGGCTTCTGAAGCTTTCTTT.

The V and J genes are TRBV20-1 and TRBJ2-1; 10 bases map to TRBD2. The CDR3 length is 14 residues. The trim removed 4 bases at V and 4 bases at J, leaving 4 bases unmatched. The germline V gene has CDR1 DFQATT and CDR2 SNEGSKA (reference sequence). CDR3 nucleotides: TGCAGTGCTAAAGCGGGGGGGGCTTACAATGAGCAGTTCTTC. Translated: CSAKAGGAYNEQFF.

The rearrangement links TRBV4-3 to TRBJ2-5, with D perhaps matching TRBD1 or TRBD2 (6 bases each). The V end lost 1 base, the J end lost 1 base, and 13 bases lay between the germline ends. Germline assignment: CDR1 LGHNA and CDR2 YSLEER. The CDR3 loop spans 16 amino acids. The CDR3 region has the DNA TGCGCCAGCAGCCAAGTTCTGGGGGGCACCCAAGAGACCCAGTACTTC. As protein: CASSQVLGGTQETQYF.

This clonotype was seen a handful of times. The chain joins TRBV4-1 to TRBJ2-1; 7 bases agree with TRBD2. This CDR3 has 16 residues. J lost 7 bases, V lost 3 bases, and 12 bases had no gene match. The V gene's germline CDR1 is MGHRA and CDR2 YSYEKL. This CDR3 reads CASSHVGGTGGNEQFF. The DNA for the CDR3 is TGCGCCAGCAGCCACGTGGGGGGGACCGGGGGTAATGAGCAGTTCTTC.

The chain couples TRBV2 to TRBJ1-2; TRBD1 matches 8 bases. This CDR3 contains 16 residues. Losses at the gene ends were 5 bases for V and 4 bases for J; bases not matched to a gene: 12. CDR1 SNHLY and CDR2 FYNNEI come from the germline V gene. The CDR3 protein is CASSQFQGAVGYGYTF. The CDR3 nucleotides are TGTGCCAGCAGTCAATTTCAGGGGGCGGTGGGCTATGGCTACACCTTC.

This clonotype was seen only a few times. The chain carries TRBV4-3 and TRBJ2-1; 7 bases line up with TRBD2. The CDR3 runs 15 residues. The germline V gene has CDR1 LGHNA and CDR2 YSLEER. V shed 0 bases, J shed 7 bases, and the junction held 6 bases outside the gene matches. The CDR3 nucleotides are TGCGCCAGCAGCCAAGATTACGGGGGGATTAATGAGCAGTTCTTC. Its translation is CASSQDYGGINEQFF.

This chain joins TRBV27 and TRBJ2-7; no firm D call. CDR3 length equals 11 residues. The ends were cut back, 8 bases at V and 6 bases at J, with 11 bases in the middle. CDR1 MNHEY and CDR2 SMNVEV come from the germline V gene (reference sequence). Here the CDR3 reads CASATDCEQYF. CDR3 bases: TGTGCCAGCGCCACAGATTGCGAGCAGTACTTC.

This clonotype was found a few times. This chain links TRBV12-3 or TRBV12-4 with TRBJ1-5; D may be TRBD1 (5 bases). This CDR3 comprises 14 residues. The V end was cut by 7 bases, the J end by 0 bases, with 10 bases between. This chain's CDR3 is CASNDGHSNQPQHF. CDR3 DNA sequence: TGTGCCAGCAATGACGGACATAGCAATCAGCCCCAGCATTTT.

This clonotype was detected many times. The gene calls are TRBV4-3 and TRBJ2-7; no firm D call. Germline CDR1 is LGHNA and CDR2 is YSLEER. The CDR3 totals 15 residues. V lost 0 bases, J lost 0 bases, and 9 bases lay in between. The CDR3 coding sequence is TGCGCCAGCAGCCAAGAATGGAGAGACTCCTACGAGCAGTACTTC. It codes for CASSQEWRDSYEQYF.

This clonotype was counted a few times. CDR3 sequence (DNA): TGTGCCAGCAGCTCTACCCCAGGGGCTATTGGGGAGCTGTTTTTT. It encodes CASSSTPGAIGELFF. The J gene is TRBJ2-2, the V gene TRBV7-2; tentative D call: TRBD1 (6 bases). Deletions cut 4 bases from V and 8 bases from J, with 17 bases between. Germline CDR1 SGHTA, CDR2 FQGNSA. This CDR3 region has 15 residues.

This clonotype occurred a few times. The J gene is TRBJ2-1, the V gene TRBV24-1; 11 bases are shared with TRBD2. Trimming cost V 3 bases and J 8 bases; bases outside gene matches: 8. The CDR3 is 16 residues long. Germline V gives CDR1 KGHDR, CDR2 SFDVKD. CDR3 loop: CATSDPGTSGADEQFF. The CDR3 bases are TGTGCCACCAGTGATCCCGGGACTAGCGGAGCCGATGAGCAGTTCTTC.

This clonotype appeared a few times. The chain has TRBV2 and TRBJ2-7; tentative D call: TRBD1 (6 bases). CDR3 length equals 12 residues. CDR1 and CDR2 from the germline V gene are SNHLY and FYNNEI. V dropped 6 bases and J dropped 2 bases, with 8 bases sitting between them. CDR3 sequence reads: CASRGAAYEQYF. Written as DNA, the CDR3 is TGTGCCAGCAGGGGGGCGGCCTACGAGCAGTACTTC.

CDR3 loop: CASSQKDRGSDDAEAFF. CDR3 nucleotides: TGTGCCAGCAGCCAAAAGGACAGGGGCTCCGATGACGCTGAAGCTTTCTTT. The rearrangement links TRBV6-6 to TRBJ1-1; TRBD1 aligns across 9 bases. J lost 6 bases, V lost 6 bases, and 17 bases had no gene match. The CDR3 contains 17 residues. In germline, CDR1 is MNHNY, CDR2 SVGAGI (reference sequence).

This clonotype has more than one count but fewer than ten. The chain combines TRBV13 with TRBJ2-1; 7 bases line up with TRBD2. The germline CDR1 and CDR2 sequences are PRHDT and FYEKMQ (reference sequence). This CDR3 has 13 residues. Trimming removed 4 bases from V and 5 bases from J; junction bases left unmatched: 2. The CDR3 loop reads CASSSTSHNEQFF. The CDR3 DNA follows: TGTGCCAGCAGCTCGACTAGCCACAATGAGCAGTTCTTC.